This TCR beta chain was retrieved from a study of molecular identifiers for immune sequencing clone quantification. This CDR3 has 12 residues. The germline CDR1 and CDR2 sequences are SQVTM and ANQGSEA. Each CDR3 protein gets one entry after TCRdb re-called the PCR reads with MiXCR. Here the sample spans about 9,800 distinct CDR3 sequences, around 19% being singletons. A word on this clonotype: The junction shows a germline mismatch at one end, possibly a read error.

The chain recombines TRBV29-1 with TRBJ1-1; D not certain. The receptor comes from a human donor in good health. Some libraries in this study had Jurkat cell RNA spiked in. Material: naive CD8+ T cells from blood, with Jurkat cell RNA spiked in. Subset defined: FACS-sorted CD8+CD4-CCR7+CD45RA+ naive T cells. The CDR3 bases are TGCACCGTTGAATCGGCCCCAGAGGGAGCTTTCTTT. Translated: CTVESAPEGAFF.